The following is a T cell receptor (beta chain) sequence with its context. This clonotype was picked up a small number of times. Its antigen has not been determined. Qualities for individual bases were not recorded, and no much larger clone is one base off. Using a mixed TRB-A/B primer pool, multiplex touch-down PCR amplified rearranged TRB sequences covering the V, D and J segments. Illumina adapters and sample indices were added to the amplicons in two consecutive PCR reactions performed with Phusion HS II polymerase. After gel purification with the NucleoSpin Gel and PCR Clean-up kit, the amplicons were checked using Qubit and an Agilent 2100 Bioanalyzer. Libraries were sequenced on an Illumina MiSeq using 600-cycle, single-indexed, paired-end runs. On the authors' methods: MiXCR versions 2.12 and 3.0.5 were used to process TRB sequences. Each unique CDR3 nucleotide sequence counted as one clone, and only productive sequences with at least two reads were retained. Shannon diversity, evenness, clonality (one minus evenness), and alpha-parameterized diversity profiles from alpha 0 to 5 were included as repertoire metrics. The IGoR algorithm was used to calculate generation probabilities for clones in the paired samples taken before and after chemotherapy. Starting from the raw public reads, TCRdb applied fastp trimming at Q25, assembled clones with MiXCR and retained in-frame beta chains. Here each entry gathers all rows of one CDR3 protein and keeps the most common genes and DNA. It is TCRdb's table, rather than the study itself, that gives the V and J calls and clone size. In all, the sample holds a few thousand distinct CDR3 sequences, and over 25% of those were seen once. The top ten clones comprise approximately 3.7% of the sample.

The data belong to a study of T cell repertoires in aging, cancer and after chemotherapy (dated by TCRdb to the late 2010s). About the full investigation: The donors fell into six age groups ranging from 30 or younger to 70 or older, and each group had at least three individuals. The cohort comprised 218 cancer patients, 85 to 94 with hematological and over 110 with solid cancers, plus 95 healthy donors as a reference group. To look at immunoaging and at how T cells reconstitute after chemotherapy, the study profiled TCR beta repertoires in peripheral blood from both healthy donors and cancer patients. Paired pre- and post-chemotherapy samples in the solid tumor group came from brain tumor (glioblastoma) patients receiving temozolomide-based therapy. In total, the full dataset held millions of TCR reads.

Summary of the overall study and its limitations: According to the authors, the repertoire data do not allow conclusions to be drawn about immunological memory after chemotherapy. In both cancer cohorts, the median generation probability rose over the chemotherapy interval, which suggests that the repertoire was reconstituted through rebound thymic output. Compared with age-matched healthy donors, untreated patients with either hematological or solid cancers had significantly lower TCR diversity in the blood along with higher clonality. In healthy donors, the decline in TCR diversity with age was mainly due to loss of richness, whereas in cancer patients loss of evenness also played a role.

V loses 3 bases, J loses 4 bases, and the germline ends lie 13 bases apart. The CDR3 numbers 15 residues from cysteine through phenylalanine. Only the CDR3 DNA is retained, 45 bases long and in frame from the first base. CDR1 is given as SEHNR and CDR2 as FQNEAQ, both from the germline V gene (reference sequence). TCR beta rearrangements were amplified from genomic DNA extracted from peripheral blood rather than from sorted cells or RNA. Material: blood. Recombination joined TRBV7-9 with TRBJ2-1; the D gene could be TRBD1 or TRBD2, each one agreeing over 5 bases. This sequence was found in a human donor with a solid tumor. The sequence in DNA is TGTGCCAGCAGCTTTTCGGCAGGGAGATACAATGAGCAGTTCTTC. This codes for CASSFSAGRYNEQFF.